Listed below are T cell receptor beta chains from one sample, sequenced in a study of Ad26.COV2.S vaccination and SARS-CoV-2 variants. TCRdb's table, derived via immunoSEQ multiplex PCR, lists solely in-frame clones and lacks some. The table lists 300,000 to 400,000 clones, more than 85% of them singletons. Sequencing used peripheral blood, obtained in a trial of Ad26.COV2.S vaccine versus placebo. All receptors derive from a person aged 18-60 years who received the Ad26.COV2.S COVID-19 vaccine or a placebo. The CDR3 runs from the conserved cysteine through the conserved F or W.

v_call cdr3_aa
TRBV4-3 CASSQEGFAGEGGYTF
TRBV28 CASSRERTVRTDTQYF
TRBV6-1 CASSEAQSSNEKLFF
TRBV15 CATSSPREEHRTQYF
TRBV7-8 CASSLGQGIMNTEAFF
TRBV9 CASSVGTNAGELFF
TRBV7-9 CASSLDGGSGYTF
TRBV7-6 CASSVARGVSAEAFF
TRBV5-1 CASSSGGFSGNEQFF
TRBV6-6 CASRLSGASTDTQYF
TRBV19 CASSKWGNFQETQYF
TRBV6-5 CASRGQGRNIQYF
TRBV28 CASRLPGLAGVGELFF
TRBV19 CASSPATSGPQYF
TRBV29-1 CSAATGYTEAFF
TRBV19 CASRAGRGRQETQYF